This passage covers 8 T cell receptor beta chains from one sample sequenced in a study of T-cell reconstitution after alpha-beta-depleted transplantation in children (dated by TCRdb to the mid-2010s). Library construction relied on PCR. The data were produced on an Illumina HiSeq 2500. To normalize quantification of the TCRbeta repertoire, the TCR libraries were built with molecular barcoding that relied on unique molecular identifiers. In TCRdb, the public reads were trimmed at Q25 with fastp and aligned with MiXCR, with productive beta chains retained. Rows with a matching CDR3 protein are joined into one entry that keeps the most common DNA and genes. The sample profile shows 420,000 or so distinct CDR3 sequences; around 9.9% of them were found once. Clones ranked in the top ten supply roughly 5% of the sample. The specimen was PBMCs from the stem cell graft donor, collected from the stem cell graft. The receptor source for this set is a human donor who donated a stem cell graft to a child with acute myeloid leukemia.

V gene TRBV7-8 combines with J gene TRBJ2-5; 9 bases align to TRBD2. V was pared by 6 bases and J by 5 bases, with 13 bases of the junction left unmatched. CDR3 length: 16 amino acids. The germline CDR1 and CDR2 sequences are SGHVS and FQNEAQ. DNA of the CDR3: TGTGCCAGCAGAGCCATAGGCGGGAGGGCCCCCGAGACCCAGTACTTC. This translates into CASRAIGGRAPETQYF. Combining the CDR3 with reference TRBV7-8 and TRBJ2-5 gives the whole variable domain GAGVSQSPRYKVAKRGQDVALRCDPISGHVSLFWYQQALGQGPEFLTYFQNEAQLDKSGLPSDRFFAERPEGSVSTLKIQRTQQEDSAVYLCASRAIGGRAPETQYFGPGTRLLVL.

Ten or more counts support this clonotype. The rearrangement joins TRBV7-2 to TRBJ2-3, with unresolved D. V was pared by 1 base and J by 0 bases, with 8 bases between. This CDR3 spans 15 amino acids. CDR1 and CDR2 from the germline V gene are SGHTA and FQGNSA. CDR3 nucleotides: TGTGCCAGCAGCTTAGTAAGTGACAGCACAGATACGCAGTATTTT. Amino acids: CASSLVSDSTDTQYF.

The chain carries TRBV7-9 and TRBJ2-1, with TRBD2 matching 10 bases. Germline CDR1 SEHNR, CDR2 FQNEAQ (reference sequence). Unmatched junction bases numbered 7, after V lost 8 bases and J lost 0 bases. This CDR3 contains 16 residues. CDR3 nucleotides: TGTGCCAGCCTTGGTGCTAGCGGGAGCTCCTACAATGAGCAGTTCTTC. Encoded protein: CASLGASGSSYNEQFF.

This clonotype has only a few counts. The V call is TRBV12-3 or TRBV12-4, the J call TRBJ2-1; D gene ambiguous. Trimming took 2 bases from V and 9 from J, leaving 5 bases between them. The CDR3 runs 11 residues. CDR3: CASSLWIEQFF. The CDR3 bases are TGTGCCAGCAGTTTATGGATTGAGCAGTTCTTC.

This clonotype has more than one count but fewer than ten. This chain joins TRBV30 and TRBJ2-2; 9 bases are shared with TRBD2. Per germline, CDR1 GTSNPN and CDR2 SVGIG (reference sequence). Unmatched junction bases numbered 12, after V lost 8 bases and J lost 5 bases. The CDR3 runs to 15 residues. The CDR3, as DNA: TGTGCCGGACCCCGGGCTAGCGGGGTGACCGGGGAGCTGTTTTTT. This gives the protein CAGPRASGVTGELFF.

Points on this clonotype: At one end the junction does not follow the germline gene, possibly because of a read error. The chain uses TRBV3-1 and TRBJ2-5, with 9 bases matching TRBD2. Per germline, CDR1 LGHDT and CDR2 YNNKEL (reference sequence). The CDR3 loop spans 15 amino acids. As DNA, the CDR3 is TGTGCCTGCAGCCAATTCGCGGGGGGGACGGGGACCCAGTACTTC. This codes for CACSQFAGGTGTQYF.

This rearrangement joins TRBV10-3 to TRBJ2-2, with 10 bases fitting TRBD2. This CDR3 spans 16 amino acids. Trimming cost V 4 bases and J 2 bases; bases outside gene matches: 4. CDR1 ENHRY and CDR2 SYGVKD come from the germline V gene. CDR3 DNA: TGTGCCATCAGTGCAGCGGGGGGGATTAACACCGGGGAGCTGTTTTTT. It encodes CAISAAGGINTGELFF.

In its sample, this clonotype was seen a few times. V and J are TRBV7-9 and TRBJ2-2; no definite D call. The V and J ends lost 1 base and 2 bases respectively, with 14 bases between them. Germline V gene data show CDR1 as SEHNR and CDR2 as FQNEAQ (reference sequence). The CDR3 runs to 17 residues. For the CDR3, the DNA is TGTGCCAGCAGCTTAGGCGCCGCCTCAACCAACACCGGGGAGCTGTTTTTT. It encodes CASSLGAASTNTGELFF.